This T cell receptor (beta chain) was found in a study of blood T cell repertoires in COVID-19. At the level of the study: T cells, B-cell-depleted T cells, or PBMCs provided the cDNA or gDNA that served as material.

Germline CDR1 is LNHDA and CDR2 is SQIVND (reference sequence). This CDR3 is 13 amino acids long. Trimming took 4 bases from V and 10 from J, leaving 11 bases between them. Worth noting for this clone: Other DNA sequences from this sample encode an identical CDR3 as well.

Original data processing: Amplification with reference gene primers provided the estimates of nucleated cell counts. Repertoires were generated with immunoSEQ multiplex PCR, while TCRdb's copy carries only in-frame clones and drops some. V and J calls and clone size are given by that table; D and trimming were obtained from the DNA. The sample contains around 150,000 clones, around 84% of which appear only once. The TCR was taken from a woman in her 50s in a cohort sampled during active or convalescent COVID-19. V and J are TRBV19 and TRBJ1-6, with D maybe TRBD1 (5 bases). Material for sequencing was peripheral blood. CDR3 nucleotide sequence: TGTGCCAGTAGTAATACAGGCGAGTCACCCCTCCACTTT. This gives the protein CASSNTGESPLHF.